These 5 T cell receptor beta chains share one sample of origin, sequenced in a study of CXCR3-negative and CXCR3-positive naive CD8 T cells. Study results and caveats: CXCR3-expressing naive cells carried TRB CDR3s more hydrophobic than those of CXCR3-negative naive cells.

Antigen specificity for these receptors is unknown. Researchers prepared the TRB cDNA libraries using 5' RACE with UMI labels. TCRdb reanalyzed the 5' RACE reads, giving one entry per CDR3 protein sequence and no DNA. This repertoire includes approximately 59,000 distinct CDR3 sequences. Sequenced input: naive CXCR3+ CD8+ T cells from blood. Subset of the sample: CD45RO-CCR7+CD27+CD95- naive CD8+ T cells expressing CXCR3 (TNR3+). The receptors were sampled from a human donor in good health. Some clones in this sample may be carry-over from other donors' samples.

This sequence joins TRBV2 and TRBJ2-3; TCRdb gives TRBD1 as the D gene, but with no DNA this cannot be confirmed. CDR3 length equals 15 residues. Looked up from germline, CDR1 is SNHLY and CDR2 is FYNNEI. This CDR3 reads CASTGQGSGTDTQYF.

The chain carries TRBV27 and TRBJ2-3; TCRdb selects TRBD1, and the lack of DNA leaves this call unchecked. Germline CDR1 MNHEY, CDR2 SMNVEV (reference sequence). The CDR3 extends over 15 amino acids. This CDR3 reads CASTQWGQGSDTQYF.

This rearrangement joins TRBV5-1 to TRBJ1-1; checking the TCRdb D call of TRBD1 is not possible without DNA. CDR1 SGHRS and CDR2 YFSETQ come from the germline V gene. The CDR3 contains 12 residues. The CDR3 sequence: CARPKGGTEAFF.

The chain has TRBV6-5 and TRBJ2-1; TCRdb names TRBD2, which stays unverified in the absence of DNA. From germline, CDR1 is MNHEY and CDR2 SVGAGI. CDR3 length: 14 amino acids. The CDR3 here is CASRDRASFNEQFF.

This sequence joins TRBV3-1 and TRBJ2-3. The CDR3 has 14 residues. Looked up from germline, CDR1 is LGHDT and CDR2 is YNNKEL (reference sequence). CDR3 loop: CASSDGVTTDTQYF.